This TCR beta chain is from a study of cytomegalovirus exposure and HLA in healthy donors. Background on the study: From donors who were HLA-typed, an early data release held approximately 80 million unique TCRs.

This clone was detected once. PCR amplification relied on 60 Vbeta primers (plus 13 Jbeta primers). The method was immunoSEQ multiplex PCR; TCRdb's version includes in-frame clones alone and lacks a portion of them. Of approximately 130,000 clones listed, 75% to 85% were seen once; the top ten hold 5.9%. CDR3 length: 15 residues. Germline lookup yields CDR1 KGHSH and CDR2 LQKENI. Trimming cost V 1 base and J 1 base, with 10 bases left between them. This clonotype was sampled from a woman in her thirties or forties in good health and CMV-seropositive. V is TRBV18 and J is TRBJ2-5; D possibly corresponds to TRBD2 (7 bases). Specimen: PBMCs. For the CDR3, the DNA is TGTGCCAGCTCACCACAGGGGGGGTCCCAAGAGACCCAGTACTTC. This encodes CASSPQGGSQETQYF. The variable domain in full, completed from reference TRBV18 and TRBJ2-5, reads NAGVMQNPRHLVRRRGQEARLRCSPMKGHSHVYWYRQLPEEGLKFMVYLQKENIIDESGMPKERFSAEFPKEGPSILRIQQVVRGDSAAYFCASSPQGGSQETQYFGPGTRLLVL.